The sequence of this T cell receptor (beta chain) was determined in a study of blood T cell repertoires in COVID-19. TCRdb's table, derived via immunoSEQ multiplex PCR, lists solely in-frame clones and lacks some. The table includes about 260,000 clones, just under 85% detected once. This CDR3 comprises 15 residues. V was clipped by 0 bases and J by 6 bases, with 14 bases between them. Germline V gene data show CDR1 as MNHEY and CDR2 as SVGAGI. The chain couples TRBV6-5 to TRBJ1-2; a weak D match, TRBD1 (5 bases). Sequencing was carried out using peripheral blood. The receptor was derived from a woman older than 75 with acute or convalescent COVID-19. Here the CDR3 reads CASSYSPGLLNGYTF. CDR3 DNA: TGTGCCAGCAGTTACTCACCGGGACTATTGAATGGCTACACCTTC.